A single T cell receptor (beta chain) is shown here with its context. The sample holds a few counts of this clonotype. What antigen it recognizes has not been identified. Base qualities are missing; no much larger clone stands one base away. The library was obtained by 5' RACE. Reads for this sample came from an Illumina HiSeq 2000. A universal primer binding site was added through template switching, and the final cDNA carried a unique molecular identifier so that TCR cDNA molecules could be counted accurately. Specific primers in the conserved constant-segment region were used to synthesize first-strand cDNA for the TCR alpha and beta chains. Each cDNA library was double barcoded, with a SMART-Mk sample barcode plus Illumina barcodes, to control for contamination. TruSeq adapter sequences, together with Illumina sample barcodes, were added in two successive PCR steps. The TCR alpha and beta cDNA libraries were sequenced on the Illumina HiSeq platform using custom primers. As for the authors' bioinformatics: Raw reads were processed with MiGEC to extract unique molecular identifiers, and MiXCR was used to determine CDR3 positions. Recombination models were inferred per individual with the repgenHMM and IGoR tools using an EM algorithm. Shared clonotypes were analyzed with the tcR package in R, and sharing was normalized by the product of cloneset sizes. To study raw recombination without the effects of thymic and clonal selection, out-of-frame nonproductive sequences were analyzed. TCRdb reanalyzed the raw reads on its own, using fastp at Q25 for trimming and MiXCR for clone calling, and kept in-frame beta chains. Entries are consolidated by CDR3 protein sequence, retaining the most common genes and DNA. TCRdb, not the original authors, processed these V and J calls. This sample comprises some 440,000 distinct CDR3 sequences, around 24% of them detected only once. Jointly, the top ten make up 2.5% to 3.5% of the sample.

Every donor was a healthy Caucasian. The twin cohort consisted of three pairs of female monozygotic twins, all aged roughly 18 to 30 years. Positive isolation kits from Invitrogen were used to isolate the CD4+ and CD8+ T cell populations. The entry originates in a study of identical twins (dated by TCRdb to 2015 to 2016). About the investigation overall: To test whether fetal clonotypes persist, this study deep-sequenced TCR alpha and beta repertoires from monozygotic twins, from unrelated adults of various ages, and from cord blood. Replicate twin experiments were performed at different times using different library preparation protocols to rule out contamination.

Overall study outcomes, separate from this receptor: In beta out-of-frame sequences, excess twin sharing was weaker, because having fewer shared sequences lowered the signal-to-noise ratio. Out-of-frame TCR alpha sequences shared between twins showed an excess of low generation-probability sequences compared with coincidental sharing between unrelated individuals. Conclusions relied on cross-sectional statistical analysis, since the same donors could not be followed over many years. In monozygotic twins, recombination models systematically underestimated out-of-frame TCR alpha sharing, but the models matched the sharing seen between unrelated individuals. Abundant cord blood beta clonotypes had fewer insertions, young adult naive repertoires showed a similar but weaker trend, and memory repertoires showed no such trend. Zero-insertion analyses could be partly confounded by invariant T cells such as MAIT and iNKT, although diverse VJ usage argued against such confounding for most clonotypes.

The same sample was also studied in work on T cells expressing NK-cell markers. That second report states: TCR beta-chain repertoires were profiled in sorted CD3+CD56+NKG2C+, CD3+CD56+NKG2C- and CD3+CD56-NKG2C+ T-cell subsets from about 8 donors. Among the eight sequenced donors, only one was HCMV-seronegative, while the other seven were HCMV-seropositive. To restrict sorting to alphabetaTCR-expressing T cells, an anti-gammadeltaTCR antibody was added in several experiments. In six donors, the dominant CD3+CD56+NKG2C+ clonotypes were found to rank among the top 10 CD8+ clonotypes and to make up about 1.0-7.5% of CD8+ T cells. Those dominant clonotypes were again the most abundant among CD3+CD56-NKG2C+ cells in a few donors, at roughly 25-60.1%. Whether the expanded NKG2C-expressing T cell clones were specific for HCMV antigens was left unclear. Randomly selected healthy volunteers, three men and five women, were used as the eight sequenced donors. HCMV-specific IgG was detected in serum with a commercial ELISA kit to determine HCMV serostatus. MIGEC was used to demultiplex reads and group reads by UMI, and MiTCR was used to assemble and quantify clonotypes. To exclude erroneous sequences, any TCR cDNA sequence not supported by at least two reads was discarded. The tcR package was used for downstream repertoire analysis, and clonotypes were matched across fractions by CDR3 nucleotide sequence plus V segment. VDJmatch was used to annotate antigen specificity against VDJdb, with one amino acid substitution in CDR3 allowed.

The TCR originated in a woman aged 18-30 years in good health. Material for sequencing was CD4+ T cells sorted from blood.

The nucleotide sequence is given as TGTGCCGACAGCGGTTCCGGGGAGCTGTTTTTT. It encodes CADSGSGELFF. This sequence uses TRBV12-3 or TRBV12-4 and TRBJ2-2; the D segment may tentatively be TRBD1 or TRBD2, each giving 5 matched bases. From the cysteine through the phenylalanine, the CDR3 covers 11 amino acids. The CDR3 DNA has 33 bases and is translated from base 1. V was cut back by 11 bases and J by 6 bases, leaving a gap of 10 bases between them.